Sequencing of this T cell receptor (beta chain) was carried out in a study of PD-1 blockade in classical Hodgkin lymphoma. Broader study findings: Lower baseline TCR diversity marked trial partial responders and progressors.

The CDR3 is made up of 12 amino acids. Trimming left V 4 bases short and J 6 bases short, with 9 bases between. Looked up from germline, CDR1 is SEHNR and CDR2 is FQNEAQ (reference sequence). Concerning this clone: The antigen remains undetermined.

The patients all showed relapse after autologous stem cell transplantation, while their brentuximab vedotin exposure varied. Libraries were prepared by immunoSEQ multiplex PCR; TCRdb keeps only in-frame clonotypes and omits some of them. The sample has some 13,000 clones, around 76% seen once. The specimen comprised peripheral blood mononuclear cells (PBMCs), sampled at baseline. The clonotype originates from a human donor with classical Hodgkin lymphoma. V gene TRBV7-9 combines with J gene TRBJ1-1; D is undetermined. CDR3 sequence: CASSYNAAEAFF. DNA for the CDR3: TGTGCCAGCAGCTATAATGCAGCTGAAGCTTTCTTT.